The T cell receptor (beta chain) described here comes from a study of shared clonotypes between healthy human individuals. Healthy HIV-negative adults without recent acute infections or vaccinations served as donors. Study observations and caveats: Shared clonotypes: about 4.6% naive CD4, 3% to 3.5% naive CD8, 2% to 2.5% memory CD4, under 0.5% memory CD8.

The CDR3 runs to 13 residues. The germline CDR1 and CDR2 sequences are MNHEY and SVGAGI. Deletions cut 6 bases from V and 3 bases from J, with 12 bases between. How the authors handled the data: Junction-only sequences without quality scores came from ImmunoSEQ, so filtering differed. This table comes from immunoSEQ multiplex PCR, and its TCRdb copy is limited to in-frame clones, with some not included. That table furnishes V, J and clone size, whereas the DNA furnished D and trimming. The sample shows about a million clones, 70% to 80% of them seen only once. Concerning this clone itself: Its target is not known.

V is TRBV6-5 and J is TRBJ2-7; D may be TRBD2 (6 bases). The specimen was memory CD4+ T cells sorted from blood. As for subset: CD45RA-negative fraction. The TCR sequence derives from a young man in good health. CDR3 in DNA: TGTGCCAGCAGGGCGGGACGAGGCTACGAGCAGTACTTC. Encoded protein: CASRAGRGYEQYF.